The 17 T cell receptor beta chains given below trace back to one sample, sequenced in a study of blood T cell repertoires in COVID-19. Produced via immunoSEQ multiplex PCR; TCRdb's table is partial and in-frame only. This table has 220,000 or so clones, 80% to 85% appearing once. Sequencing was carried out using peripheral blood. These receptor sequences come from a young man with active or convalescent COVID-19.

The chain employs TRBV20-1 and TRBJ2-1; possibly TRBD1 for D (6 bases). Deletions cut 3 bases from V and 8 bases from J, with 14 bases between. CDR3 size: 13 residues. Germline CDR1 DFQATT, CDR2 SNEGSKA (reference sequence). The CDR3 sequence: CSASNRVIDEQFF. CDR3 in DNA: TGCAGTGCTAGTAACAGGGTAATCGATGAGCAGTTCTTC.

The V gene is TRBV18, the J gene TRBJ2-4; perhaps TRBD1 as D (7 bases). This CDR3 comprises 15 residues. V was trimmed by 3 bases and J by 5 bases, leaving 14 bases between them. From germline, CDR1 is KGHSH and CDR2 LQKENI. CDR3 DNA sequence: TGTGCCAGCTCACCTGTCCAGGGGGGCCAAAACATTCAGTACTTC. It yields the protein CASSPVQGGQNIQYF.

This clone was seen once. The chain carries TRBV18 and TRBJ2-5; perhaps TRBD1 as D (6 bases). The CDR3 is 14 amino acids. Germline loops: CDR1 KGHSH, CDR2 LQKENI. With 3 bases removed from V and 4 bases from J, the gap between germline ends came to 12 bases. The CDR3 bases are TGTGCCAGCTCACCGGGGGCGTCCCCAGAGACCCAGTACTTC. This codes for CASSPGASPETQYF.

Only a few counts were recorded for this clone. CDR3 nucleotide sequence: TGTGCCAGCAGCCCCCGGATCGGGGATCAGCCCCAGCATTTT. This encodes CASSPRIGDQPQHF. This rearrangement joins TRBV7-2 to TRBJ1-5, with D unresolved. Germline CDR1 SGHTA, CDR2 FQGNSA. The CDR3 totals 14 residues. Trimming took 5 bases from V and 5 from J, leaving 13 bases between them.

The chain recombines TRBV5-4 with TRBJ2-1, with a possible D match to TRBD2 (7 bases). The CDR3 is 16 amino acids. Trimming removed 1 base from V and 4 bases from J, with 15 bases in between. Germline V lookup: CDR1 SGHNT, CDR2 YYREEE (reference sequence). DNA for the CDR3: TGTGCCAGCAGCTTGTTGGCGGGGGCCCAGTACAATGAGCAGTTCTTC. Amino acid sequence: CASSLLAGAQYNEQFF.

This rearrangement joins TRBV30 to TRBJ1-2; D not certain. The CDR3 loop spans 14 amino acids. The V end lost 5 bases, the J end lost 2 bases, and 15 bases lay between the germline ends. Germline V gene data show CDR1 as GTSNPN and CDR2 as SVGIG (reference sequence). CDR3 sequence reads: CAWESLGRNYGYTF. CDR3 nucleotides: TGTGCCTGGGAGTCTTTAGGGAGAAACTATGGCTACACCTTC. The full variable domain, with the rest looked up from reference TRBV30 and TRBJ1-2, is SQTIHQWPATLVQPVGSPLSLECTVEGTSNPNLYWYRQAAGRGLQLLFYSVGIGQISSEVPQNLSASRPQDRQFILSSKKLLLSDSGFYLCAWESLGRNYGYTFGSGTRLTVV.

The chain has TRBV5-1 and TRBJ1-1, with D unresolved. Germline values: CDR1 SGHRS, CDR2 YFSETQ. The CDR3 loop spans 14 amino acids. V was trimmed by 0 bases and J by 5 bases, leaving 11 bases between them. This CDR3 reads CASSLEGSGTEAFF. CDR3 coding DNA: TGCGCCAGCAGCTTGGAGGGATCGGGAACTGAAGCTTTCTTT. The variable domain in full, completed from reference TRBV5-1 and TRBJ1-1, reads KAGVTQTPRYLIKTRGQQVTLSCSPISGHRSVSWYQQTPGQGLQFLFEYFSETQRNKGNFPGRFSGRQFSNSRSEMNVSTLELGDSALYLCASSLEGSGTEAFFGQGTRLTVV.

This rearrangement joins TRBV7-3 to TRBJ1-1, with a tentative D call TRBD1 (5 bases). CDR3 length equals 16 residues. V dropped 5 bases and J dropped 1 base, with 17 bases sitting between them. The germline gives CDR1 SGHTA, CDR2 FQGTGA. The CDR3 spells CASSPTGGPRNTEAFF. For the CDR3, the DNA is TGTGCCAGCAGCCCGACCGGGGGACCGCGGAACACTGAAGCTTTCTTT.

This chain links TRBV5-4 with TRBJ1-4; 7 bases map to TRBD1. Germline values: CDR1 SGHNT, CDR2 YYREEE (reference sequence). Trimming at V came to 0 bases and at J to 7 bases, leaving 9 bases not matched to a gene. CDR3 length: 16 amino acids. The CDR3 protein is CASSLEPAGGGEKLFF. The CDR3 region has the DNA TGTGCCAGCAGCTTGGAACCAGCAGGGGGAGGTGAAAAACTGTTTTTT.

The chain links TRBV3-1 (or the pseudogene TRBV3-2) to TRBJ1-6, with D possibly TRBD1 on 6 matching bases. Germline assignment: CDR1 LGHDT and CDR2 YNNKEL (reference sequence). The CDR3 has 14 residues. V was trimmed by 3 bases and J by 7 bases, leaving 10 bases between them. The CDR3 DNA reads as TGTGCCAGCAGCCAGGGGGCCGGGAATTCACCCCTCCACTTT. It is translated as CASSQGAGNSPLHF.

On this clone itself: An end of the junction differs from the germline gene, which may be a read error. The rearrangement joins TRBV7-8 to TRBJ2-1; 13 bases map to TRBD2. Germline CDR1 reads SGHVS; CDR2 reads FQNEAQ. This CDR3 has 16 residues. The chain's CDR3 is CASNLLAGGPLFEQFF. The DNA of the CDR3 is TGTGCCAGCAACTTACTAGCGGGAGGGCCTCTGTTTGAGCAGTTCTTC.

The chain employs TRBV29-1 and TRBJ1-1, with TRBD1 matching over 10 bases. The germline V gene has CDR1 SQVTM and CDR2 ANQGSEA. CDR3 length equals 13 residues. Trimming cost V 7 bases and J 4 bases; bases outside gene matches: 6. CDR3 sequence (DNA): TGCAGCGCCTGGGACAGGGGAGTCACTGAAGCTTTCTTT. The encoded protein is CSAWDRGVTEAFF.

In DNA form, the CDR3 reads TGTGCCACCAGCTCCCCCATAGGACTAGCGGGGGGAGATACGCAGTATTTT. It translates to CATSSPIGLAGGDTQYF. The V call is TRBV15, the J call TRBJ2-3, with 14 positions matching TRBD2. Germline V gene lookup returns CDR1 LNHNV and CDR2 YYDKDF (reference sequence). This CDR3 is built from 17 residues. The V segment lost 5 bases and the J segment 5 bases; nucleotides outside the gene matches: 9.

The chain links TRBV19 to TRBJ2-5, with 8 positions matching TRBD1. V lost 6 bases, J lost 1 base, and 7 bases stayed unmatched. The CDR3 runs 15 residues. The germline CDR1 and CDR2 sequences are LNHDA and SQIVND (reference sequence). CDR3 residues: CASRSTGGVQETQYF. As DNA, the CDR3 is TGTGCCAGTAGGAGTACAGGGGGAGTCCAAGAGACCCAGTACTTC.

The gene calls are TRBV5-8 and TRBJ2-2; 8 bases align to TRBD2. There are 14 residues in the CDR3. Germline V CDR1 and CDR2: SGHTS, YDEGEE. V shed 2 bases and J 4 bases; nucleotides not matched to a gene: 1. The CDR3 nucleotides read TGTGCCAGCAGCTTTGGACTAGCCACCGGGGAGCTGTTTTTT. Translated: CASSFGLATGELFF.

This chain links TRBV12-5 with TRBJ2-5; D perhaps matches TRBD2 (5 bases). The CDR3 loop spans 14 amino acids. Trimming took off 6 bases at V and 2 bases at J, with 13 bases between the two ends. Per the germline V gene, CDR1 is LGHNT and CDR2 is FRNRAP. The CDR3 loop reads CASGPGFPQETQYF. The CDR3, as DNA: TGTGCTAGTGGCCCGGGGTTCCCACAAGAGACCCAGTACTTC.

The chain employs TRBV2 and TRBJ1-1, with D perhaps matching TRBD1 (5 bases). V gave up 10 bases and J gave up 2 bases, with 11 bases separating them. CDR3 length: 12 residues. The germline CDR1 and CDR2 sequences are SNHLY and FYNNEI. The CDR3 coding sequence is TGTGCCACACACAGGACAAACACTGAAGCTTTCTTT. It is translated as CATHRTNTEAFF. The whole variable domain, filled in from reference TRBV2 and TRBJ1-1, reads EPEVTQTPSHQVTQMGQEVILRCVPISNHLYFYWYRQILGQKVEFLVSFYNNEISEKSEIFDDQFSVERPDGSNFTLKIRSTKLEDSAMYFCATHRTNTEAFFGQGTRLTVV.